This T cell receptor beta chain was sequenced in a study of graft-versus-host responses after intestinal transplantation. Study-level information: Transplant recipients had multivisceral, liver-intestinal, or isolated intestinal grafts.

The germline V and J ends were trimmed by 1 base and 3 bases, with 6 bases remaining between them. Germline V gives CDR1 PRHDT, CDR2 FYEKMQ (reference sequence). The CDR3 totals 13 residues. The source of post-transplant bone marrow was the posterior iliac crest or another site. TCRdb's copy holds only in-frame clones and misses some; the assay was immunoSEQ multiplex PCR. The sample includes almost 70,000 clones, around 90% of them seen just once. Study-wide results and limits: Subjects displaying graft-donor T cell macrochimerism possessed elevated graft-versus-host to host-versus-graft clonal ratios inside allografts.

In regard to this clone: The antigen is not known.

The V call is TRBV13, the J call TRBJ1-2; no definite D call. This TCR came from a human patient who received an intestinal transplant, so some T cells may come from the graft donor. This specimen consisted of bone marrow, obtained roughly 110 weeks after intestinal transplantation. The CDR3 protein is CASSLEGYYGYTF. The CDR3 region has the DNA TGTGCCAGCAGCTTAGAGGGATACTATGGCTACACCTTC.